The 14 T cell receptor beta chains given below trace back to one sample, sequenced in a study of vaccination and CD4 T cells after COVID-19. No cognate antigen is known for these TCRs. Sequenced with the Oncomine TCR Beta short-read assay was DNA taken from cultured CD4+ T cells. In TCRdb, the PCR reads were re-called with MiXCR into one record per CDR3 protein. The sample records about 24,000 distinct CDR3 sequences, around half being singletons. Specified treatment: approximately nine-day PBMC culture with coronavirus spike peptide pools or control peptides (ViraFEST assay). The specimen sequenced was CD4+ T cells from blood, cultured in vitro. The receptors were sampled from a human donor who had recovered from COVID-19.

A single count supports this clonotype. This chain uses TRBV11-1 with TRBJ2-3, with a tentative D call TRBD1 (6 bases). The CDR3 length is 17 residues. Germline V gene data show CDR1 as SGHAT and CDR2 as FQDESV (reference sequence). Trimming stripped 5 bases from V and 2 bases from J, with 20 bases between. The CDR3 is CASSGQAGTNPTDTQYF. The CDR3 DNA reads TGTGCCAGCAGCGGACAAGCCGGGACAAATCCCACAGATACGCAGTATTTT.

The CDR3 loop is CASSLSRLLNTEAFF. DNA for the CDR3: TGTGCCAGCAGCTTAAGCAGGTTATTGAACACTGAAGCTTTCTTT. The genes are TRBV11-2 and TRBJ1-1, with unresolved D. Looked up from germline, CDR1 is SGHAT and CDR2 is FQNNGV. The CDR3 is 15 residues long. V was cut by 2 bases and J by 0 bases, with 10 bases left in between.

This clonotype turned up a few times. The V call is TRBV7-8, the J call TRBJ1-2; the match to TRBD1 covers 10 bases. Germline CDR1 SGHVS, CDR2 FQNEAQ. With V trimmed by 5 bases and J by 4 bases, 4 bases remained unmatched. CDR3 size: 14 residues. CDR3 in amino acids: CASSPWTGGYGYTF. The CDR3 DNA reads TGTGCCAGCAGCCCCTGGACAGGGGGCTATGGCTACACCTTC.

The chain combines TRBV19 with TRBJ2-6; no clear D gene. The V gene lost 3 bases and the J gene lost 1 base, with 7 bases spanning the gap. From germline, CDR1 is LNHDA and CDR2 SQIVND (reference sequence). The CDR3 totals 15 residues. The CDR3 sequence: CASSITRSGANVLTF. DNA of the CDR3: TGTGCCAGTAGTATTACAAGGTCTGGGGCCAACGTCCTGACTTTC. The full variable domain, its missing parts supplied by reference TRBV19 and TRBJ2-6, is DGGITQSPKYLFRKEGQNVTLSCEQNLNHDAMYWYRQDPGQGLRLIYYSQIVNDFQKGDIAEGYSVSREKKESFPLTVTSAQKNPTAFYLCASSITRSGANVLTFGAGSRLTVL.

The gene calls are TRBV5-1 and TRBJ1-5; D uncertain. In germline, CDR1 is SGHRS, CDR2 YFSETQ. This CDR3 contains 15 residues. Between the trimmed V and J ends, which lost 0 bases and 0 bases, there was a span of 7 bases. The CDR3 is CASSLEGASNQPQHF. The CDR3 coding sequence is TGCGCCAGCAGCTTGGAAGGAGCTAGCAATCAGCCCCAGCATTTT.

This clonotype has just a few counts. CDR3 in DNA: TGTGCCAGCAGTTCCCACGACGGGGACAGAGTTTATGGCTACACCTTC. It translates to CASSSHDGDRVYGYTF. The genes are TRBV6-2 or TRBV6-3 and TRBJ1-2; 7 bases are a match to TRBD1. The trim removed 4 bases at V and 5 bases at J, leaving 13 bases unmatched. CDR1 and CDR2 from the germline V gene are MNHEY and SVGEGT. The CDR3 covers 16 residues.

CDR3 in amino acids: CASSLEGPNTEAFF. DNA of the CDR3: TGTGCCAGCAGTCTTGAAGGGCCGAACACTGAAGCTTTCTTT. This chain connects TRBV6-1 to TRBJ1-1; unclear D gene. This CDR3 has 14 amino acids. In germline, CDR1 is MNHNS, CDR2 SASEGT. V lost 5 bases and J lost 1, with 11 bases in between.

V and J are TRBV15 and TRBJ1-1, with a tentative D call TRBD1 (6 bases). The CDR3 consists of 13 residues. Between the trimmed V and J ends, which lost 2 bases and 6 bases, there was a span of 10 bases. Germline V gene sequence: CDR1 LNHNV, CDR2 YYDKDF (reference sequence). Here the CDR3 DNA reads TGTGCCACCAGCAGAAATACAGGGCCTGAAGCTTTCTTT. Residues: CATSRNTGPEAFF.

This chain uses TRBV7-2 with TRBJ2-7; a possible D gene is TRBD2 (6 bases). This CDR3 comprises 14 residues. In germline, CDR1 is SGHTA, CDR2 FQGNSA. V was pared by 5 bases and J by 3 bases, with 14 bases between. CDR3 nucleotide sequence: TGTGCCAGCAGCCCCCCGGGACTTAACTACGAGCAGTACTTC. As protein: CASSPPGLNYEQYF.

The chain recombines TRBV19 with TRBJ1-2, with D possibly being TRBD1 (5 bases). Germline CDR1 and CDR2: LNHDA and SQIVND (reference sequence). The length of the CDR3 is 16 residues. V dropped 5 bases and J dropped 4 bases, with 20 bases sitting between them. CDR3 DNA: TGTGCCAGTAGTGTTTCCGGGGGACTAATCGGCTATGGCTACACCTTC. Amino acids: CASSVSGGLIGYGYTF.

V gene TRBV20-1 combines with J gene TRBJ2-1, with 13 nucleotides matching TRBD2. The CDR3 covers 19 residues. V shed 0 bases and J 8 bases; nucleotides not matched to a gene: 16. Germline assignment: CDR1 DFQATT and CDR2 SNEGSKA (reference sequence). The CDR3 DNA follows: TGCAGTGCTAGAGATCTTGGACTAGCGGGAGCTCTTTTTCGGGATGAGCAGTTCTTC. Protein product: CSARDLGLAGALFRDEQFF.

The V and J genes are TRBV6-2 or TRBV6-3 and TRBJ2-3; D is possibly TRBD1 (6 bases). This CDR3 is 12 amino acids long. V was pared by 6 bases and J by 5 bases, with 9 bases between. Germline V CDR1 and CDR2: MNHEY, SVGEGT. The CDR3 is CASRNRVDTQYF. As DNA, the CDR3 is TGTGCCAGCAGGAACAGGGTAGATACGCAGTATTTT.

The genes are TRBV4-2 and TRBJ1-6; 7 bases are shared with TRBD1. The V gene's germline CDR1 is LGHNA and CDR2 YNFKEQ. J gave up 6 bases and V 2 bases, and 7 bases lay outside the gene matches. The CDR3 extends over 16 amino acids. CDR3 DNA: TGTGCCAGCAGCCAACTGGGACAGACACCTAATTCACCCCTCCACTTT. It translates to CASSQLGQTPNSPLHF.

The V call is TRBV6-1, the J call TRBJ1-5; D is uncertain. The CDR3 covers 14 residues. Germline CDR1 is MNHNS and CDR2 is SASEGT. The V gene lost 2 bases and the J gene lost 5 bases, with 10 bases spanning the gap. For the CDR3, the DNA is TGTGCCAGCAGTGAATTAGGCACCGATCAGCCCCAGCATTTT. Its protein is CASSELGTDQPQHF.